This record concerns one T cell receptor beta chain sequence. As yet, its antigen is unknown. The data were taken from a study of T cell responses to AZD1222 COVID-19 vaccine. V lost 2 bases, J lost 3 bases, and 13 bases lay in between. The V gene's germline CDR1 is LNHDA and CDR2 SQIVND (reference sequence). This CDR3 has 15 amino acids. The repertoire was sequenced with immunoSEQ multiplex PCR; TCRdb's copy has only in-frame clones and lacks some. The data hold approximately 140,000 clones, with 92% observed a single time. General observations from the study: The repertoires were collected only after the peak T cell response. Just five to seven AZD1222 recipients tested seropositive at baseline.

The chain uses TRBV19 and TRBJ1-2, with D unclear. This material consisted of peripheral blood, taken 28 days after the second AZD1222 dose. The sequence came from an adult who received the AZD1222 COVID-19 vaccine. CDR3 protein: CASSIFVGSDYGYTF. CDR3 coding DNA: TGTGCCAGTAGTATATTTGTCGGCTCTGACTATGGCTACACCTTC.